This T cell receptor (beta chain) appears in the sequencing data of a study of Graves' ophthalmopathy and Graves' hyperthyroidism. Newly diagnosed hyperthyroidism donors, aged 18 to 65, duration under 2 months. Orbital computed tomography and thyroid ultrasound, along with TRAb, serum thyroxine and clinical symptoms, underpinned diagnosis. Using RNA transcripts, the TCR beta CDR3 regions were amplified. The first round was an RT-PCR with HTBI primers, and the second round was a multiplex PCR. TCRdb reprocessed the multiplex PCR reads with MiXCR, giving one entry per CDR3 protein. In the table there are about 1.2 million distinct CDR3 sequences, about 36% of which are singletons. Study-level results: The model's ophthalmopathy progression predictions had just under 71% sensitivity and 72% to 80% specificity. The blood repertoire also included most expanded thyroid clonotypes above 0.001 frequency.

To note about this clonotype: What it binds is not known.

The TCR originated in an adult man with Graves' hyperthyroidism. The sequenced sample was peripheral blood or thyroid tissue (not recorded which).

The CDR3 DNA sequence: TGTGCCAGCAGCCGCCGGGACAGGGGTGCCGGGGAGACCCAGTACTTC. Its translation: CASSRRDRGAGETQYF. The chain combines TRBV7-2 with TRBJ2-5; 10 bases align to TRBD1. With V trimmed by 5 bases and J by 5 bases, 11 bases remained unmatched. The CDR3 sequence is 16 residues long. Germline V lookup: CDR1 SGHTA, CDR2 FQGNSA.